The clone carrying this TCR beta chain was seen ten or more times. The data were taken from a study of blood T cell repertoires in COVID-19. Study context: Donors in the United States, Italy and Spain gave samples during acute or convalescent COVID-19.

Data came from immunoSEQ multiplex PCR; TCRdb stores just in-frame clones and leaves some out. The table shows about 140,000 clones, with 75% to 85% occurring only once. This CDR3 has 14 amino acids. The V and J ends lost 1 base and 2 bases respectively, with 9 bases between them. Germline CDR1 reads MNHEY; CDR2 reads SMNVEV (reference sequence). V gene TRBV27 combines with J gene TRBJ2-7; tentative D call: TRBD1 (6 bases). The material sequenced was peripheral blood. The receptor comes from a man in his fifties or sixties with acute or convalescent COVID-19. CDR3 DNA sequence: TGTGCCAGCAGTTTATATAGGGGGACCTACGAGCAGTACTTC. Protein sequence: CASSLYRGTYEQYF.